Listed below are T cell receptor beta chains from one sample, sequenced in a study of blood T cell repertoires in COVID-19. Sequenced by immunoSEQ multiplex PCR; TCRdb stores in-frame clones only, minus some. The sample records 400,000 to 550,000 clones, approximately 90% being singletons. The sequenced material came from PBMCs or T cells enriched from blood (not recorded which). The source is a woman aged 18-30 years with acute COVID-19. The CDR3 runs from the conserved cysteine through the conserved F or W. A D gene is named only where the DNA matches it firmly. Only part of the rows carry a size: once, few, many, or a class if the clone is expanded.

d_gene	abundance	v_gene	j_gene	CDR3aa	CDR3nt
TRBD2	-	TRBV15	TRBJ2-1	CATSTLAGARNEQFF	TGTGCCACCAGCACACTAGCGGGAGCTCGGAATGAGCAGTTCTTC
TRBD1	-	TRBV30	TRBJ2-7	CAWTSRTGVGEQYF	TGTGCCTGGACCAGCCGGACAGGGGTGGGGGAGCAGTACTTC
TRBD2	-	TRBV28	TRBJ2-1	CASSLQAGGGNEQFF	TGTGCCAGCAGTCTTCAAGCGGGAGGGGGCAATGAGCAGTTCTTC
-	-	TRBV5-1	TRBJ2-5	CASSLAGESKTQYF	TGCGCCAGCAGCTTGGCCGGGGAGAGTAAGACCCAGTACTTC
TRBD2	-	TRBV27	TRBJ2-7	CASSTRLADPYEQYF	TGTGCCAGCAGTACGAGACTAGCGGACCCCTACGAGCAGTACTTC
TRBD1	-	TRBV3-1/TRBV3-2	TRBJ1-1	CASSQDRIQTGKKGIGAFF	TGTGCCAGCAGCCAAGATCGAATCCAGACAGGGAAAAAGGGGATCGGAGCTTTCTTT
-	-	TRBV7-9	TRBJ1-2	CASGGDGSGYTF	TGTGCCAGCGGAGGGGACGGCTCTGGCTACACCTTC
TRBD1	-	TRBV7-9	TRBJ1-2	CASSTGQGTNYGYTF	TGTGCCAGCAGCACCGGACAGGGGACTAACTATGGCTACACCTTC
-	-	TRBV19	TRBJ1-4	CASSIRGDEKLFF	TGTGCCAGTAGTATCCGCGGGGATGAAAAACTGTTTTTT
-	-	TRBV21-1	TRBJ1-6	CASSKNAGQGRRSPLHF	TGTGCCAGCAGCAAAAATGCCGGACAGGGAAGGAGGTCACCCCTCCACTTT
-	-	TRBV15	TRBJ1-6	CATSTRDSNSPLHF	TGTGCCACCAGCACCCGAGACAGTAATTCACCCCTCCACTTT
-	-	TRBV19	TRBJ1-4	CASSIRDTENEKLFF	TGTGCCAGTAGTATCCGGGACACCGAGAATGAAAAACTGTTTTTT
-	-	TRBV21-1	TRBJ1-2	CASRNGTPHNYGYTF	TGTGCCAGCAGGAACGGGACTCCTCATAACTATGGCTACACCTTC
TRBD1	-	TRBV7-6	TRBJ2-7	CASSLGSGGAYEQYF	TGTGCCAGCAGCTTGGGTTCAGGGGGCGCGTACGAGCAGTACTTC
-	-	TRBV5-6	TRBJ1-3	CASSLVAGNTIYF	TGTGCCAGCAGCTTGGTGGCCGGAAACACCATATATTTT
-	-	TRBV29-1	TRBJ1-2	CSVDRGGGYTF	TGCAGCGTTGATCGGGGGGGTGGCTACACCTTC
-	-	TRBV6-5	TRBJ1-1	CASSYTGVLNTEAFF	TGTGCCAGCAGTTACACCGGGGTTCTGAACACTGAAGCTTTCTTT
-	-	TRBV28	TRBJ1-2	CASSLSGSVGYGYTF	TGTGCCAGCAGTTTATCGGGTTCAGTAGGCTATGGCTACACCTTC
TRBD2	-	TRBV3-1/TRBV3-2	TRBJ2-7	CASSQQLAVTYEQYF	TGTGCCAGCAGCCAACAACTAGCGGTAACCTACGAGCAGTACTTC
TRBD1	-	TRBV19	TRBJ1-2	CASQTGQGGSLAYGYTF	TGTGCCAGCCAAACGGGACAGGGTGGAAGTCTGGCCTATGGCTACACCTTC
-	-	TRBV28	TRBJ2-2	CASSRGYDTGELFF	TGTGCCAGCAGCAGGGGATACGACACCGGGGAGCTGTTTTTT
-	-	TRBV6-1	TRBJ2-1	CASREESSYNEQFF	TGTGCCAGCAGAGAAGAGAGCTCCTACAATGAGCAGTTCTTC
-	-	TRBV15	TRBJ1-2	CATSRLRGSPFNYGYTF	TGTGCCACCAGCAGATTAAGAGGGAGCCCTTTTAACTATGGCTACACCTTC
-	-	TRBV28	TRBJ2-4	CASSPPGRLAKNIQYF	TGTGCCAGCAGTCCTCCTGGTCGACTGGCCAAAAACATTCAGTACTTC
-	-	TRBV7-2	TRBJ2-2	CASNRRGLHTGELFF	TGTGCCAGCAACCGGCGCGGACTTCACACCGGGGAGCTGTTTTTT
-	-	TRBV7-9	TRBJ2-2	CASSKRPTGELFF	TGTGCCAGCAGCAAACGACCGACTGGGGAGCTGTTTTTT
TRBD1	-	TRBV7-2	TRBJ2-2	CASSLGDRATGELFF	TGTGCCAGCAGCTTAGGGGACAGAGCAACCGGGGAGCTGTTTTTT
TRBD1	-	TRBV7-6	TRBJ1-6	CASSLAAGQANSPLHF	TGTGCCAGCAGCTTAGCCGCGGGACAGGCTAATTCACCCCTCCACTTT
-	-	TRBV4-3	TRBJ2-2	CASSPNSQGADTGELFF	TGCGCCAGCAGCCCCAACTCACAAGGGGCGGACACCGGGGAGCTGTTTTTT
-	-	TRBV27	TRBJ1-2	CASSLSDRSNYGYTF	TGTGCCAGCAGTTTATCGGACAGATCAAACTATGGCTACACCTTC
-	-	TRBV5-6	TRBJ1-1	CASSLGLPGSEAFF	TGTGCCAGCAGCTTGGGCCTCCCAGGATCTGAAGCTTTCTTT
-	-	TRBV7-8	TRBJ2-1	CASSLVSGVSYNEQFF	TGTGCCAGCAGCTTAGTATCCGGGGTTAGCTACAATGAGCAGTTCTTC
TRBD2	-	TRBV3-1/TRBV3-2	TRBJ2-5	CASSQEAGGLGAQYF	TGTGCCAGCAGCCAAGAGGCGGGGGGCCTCGGGGCCCAGTACTTC
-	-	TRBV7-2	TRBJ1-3	CASSQSSGNTIYF	TGTGCCAGCAGCCAGTCGTCGGGAAACACCATATATTTT
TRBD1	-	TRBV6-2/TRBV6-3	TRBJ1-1	CASSYSGGVTEAFF	TGTGCCAGCAGTTACTCAGGGGGCGTCACTGAAGCTTTCTTT
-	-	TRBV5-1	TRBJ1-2	CASSPHRDGYTF	TGCGCCAGCAGCCCACACAGGGATGGCTACACCTTC
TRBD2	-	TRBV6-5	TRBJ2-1	CATREGLYNEQFF	TGTGCCACGCGGGAGGGCCTTTACAATGAGCAGTTCTTC
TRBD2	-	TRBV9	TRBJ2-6	CASSVSGTVSGANVLTF	TGTGCCAGCAGCGTTAGCGGGACCGTCTCTGGGGCCAACGTCCTGACTTTC
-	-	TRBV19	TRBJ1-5	CASSIVNSNQPQHF	TGTGCCAGTAGTATCGTAAATAGCAATCAGCCCCAGCATTTT
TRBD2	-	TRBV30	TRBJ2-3	CAWSGSRGGRGDTQYF	TGTGCCTGGAGTGGTTCAAGGGGCGGGAGGGGAGATACGCAGTATTTT
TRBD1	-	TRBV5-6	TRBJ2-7	CASSLVGQEPSYEQYF	TGTGCCAGCAGCTTGGTGGGACAGGAGCCCTCCTACGAGCAGTACTTC
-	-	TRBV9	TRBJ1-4	CASSFSSRGEKLFF	TGTGCCAGCAGTTTTTCGTCCCGGGGTGAAAAACTGTTTTTT
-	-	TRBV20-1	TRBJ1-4	CSALTGGKLFF	TGCAGTGCTCTAACCGGGGGAAAACTGTTTTTT
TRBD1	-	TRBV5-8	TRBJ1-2	CASSLGGQGPYGYTF	TGTGCCAGCAGCTTAGGCGGACAGGGACCCTATGGCTACACCTTC
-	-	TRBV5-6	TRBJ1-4	CASSPRQATNEKLFF	TGTGCCAGCAGCCCTCGACAAGCAACTAATGAAAAACTGTTTTTT
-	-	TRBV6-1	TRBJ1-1	CASSETGQYTEAFF	TGTGCCAGCAGTGAAACAGGGCAGTACACTGAAGCTTTCTTT
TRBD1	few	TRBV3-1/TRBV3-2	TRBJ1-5	CASSQDRGGQGNQPQHF	TGTGCCAGCAGCCAAGATCGGGGTGGACAGGGGAATCAGCCCCAGCATTTT
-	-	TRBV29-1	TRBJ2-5	CSVEPGGAETQYF	TGCAGCGTTGAACCGGGGGGCGCAGAGACCCAGTACTTC
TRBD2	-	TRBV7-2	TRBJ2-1	CASSFKPTSGVNEQFF	TGTGCCAGCAGCTTCAAGCCGACTAGCGGGGTCAATGAGCAGTTCTTC
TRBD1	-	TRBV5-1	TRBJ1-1	CASSLEGAMRAFF	TGCGCCAGCAGCTTGGAGGGGGCCATGAGGGCTTTCTTT
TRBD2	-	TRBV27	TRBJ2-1	CASSSTRLADNEQFF	TGTGCCAGCAGTTCCACGAGGCTAGCGGACAATGAGCAGTTCTTC
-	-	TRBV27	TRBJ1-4	CASSYHGVEKLFF	TGTGCCAGCAGTTACCACGGGGTAGAAAAACTGTTTTTT
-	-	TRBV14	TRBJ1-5	CASSRSSNQPQHF	TGTGCCAGCAGCCGGAGTAGCAATCAGCCCCAGCATTTT
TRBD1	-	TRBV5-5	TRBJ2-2	CASSSGQITGELFF	TGTGCCAGCAGCTCGGGACAGATCACCGGGGAGCTGTTTTTT
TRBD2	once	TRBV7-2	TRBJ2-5	CASSSTSGRSAQYF	TGTGCCAGCAGCTCAACTAGCGGGAGGTCGGCCCAGTACTTC